This is a list of T cell receptor beta chains from one sample in a study of blood T cell repertoires in COVID-19. The data were produced by immunoSEQ multiplex PCR, yet TCRdb's version contains in-frame clones alone and is incomplete. The table lists about 170,000 clones, about 88% of them singletons. The sequencing input was peripheral blood. The origin of the receptors is a man between 60 and 70 years old with COVID-19, enrolled during active disease. The CDR3 runs from the conserved cysteine through the conserved F or W. D genes are given only for firm matches. Only part of the rows carry a size: once, few, many, or a class if the clone is expanded.

v_gene	abundance	j_gene	d_gene	CDR3nt	CDR3aa
TRBV2	-	TRBJ2-3	TRBD1	TGTGCCAGCAGAAAACAGGGGACGAGGACAGATACGCAGTATTTT	CASRKQGTRTDTQYF
TRBV28	-	TRBJ1-2	-	TGTGCCAGCAATGGGGGCTGGGGCTACACCTTC	CASNGGWGYTF
TRBV3-1/TRBV3-2	-	TRBJ1-1	-	TGTGCCAGCAGCCAAGGTCGGTCTGAAGCTTTCTTT	CASSQGRSEAFF
TRBV3-1/TRBV3-2	-	TRBJ2-7	-	TGTGCCAGCAGCCAAAGGGGGGGCTACGAGCAGTACTTC	CASSQRGGYEQYF
TRBV19	-	TRBJ2-7	-	TGTGCCAGTAGCGGAGACTCCTACGAGCAGTACTTC	CASSGDSYEQYF
TRBV19	-	TRBJ2-2	-	TGTGCCAGTAGTCAAGCGGGTAACACCGGGGAGCTGTTTTTT	CASSQAGNTGELFF
TRBV7-2	few	TRBJ1-2	-	TGTGCCAGCAGCTTAGTTCAGCTGCGGGGCTACACCTTC	CASSLVQLRGYTF
TRBV11-2	few	TRBJ2-5	TRBD2	TGTGCCAGCAGCTTAGATGGCGGGGGGGCCTTGAAGACCCAGTACTTC	CASSLDGGGALKTQYF
TRBV5-8	-	TRBJ2-5	TRBD2	TGTGCCAGCAGCTTGGGGCCCCGGGGGGGGATGAAGACCCAGTACTTC	CASSLGPRGGMKTQYF
TRBV19	-	TRBJ2-6	-	TGTGCCACCGGGGGACCGACACCCTCTGGGGCCAACGTCCTGACTTTC	CATGGPTPSGANVLTF
TRBV12-3/TRBV12-4	-	TRBJ2-7	TRBD2	TGTGCCAGCCGGAGGGGAGGGATCTACGAGCAGTACTTC	CASRRGGIYEQYF
TRBV24-1	-	TRBJ2-5	TRBD1	TGTGCCACCAGTACTACCGGGACAGCCAAAGAGACCCAGTACTTC	CATSTTGTAKETQYF
TRBV28	-	TRBJ2-2	-	TGTGCCAGCAGACCTCAGGGGAGTGGCACCGGGGAGCTGTTTTTT	CASRPQGSGTGELFF
TRBV4-3	-	TRBJ1-3	TRBD1	TGCGCCAGCAGCCATTTATCGACAGGGAGCGGAAACACCATATATTTT	CASSHLSTGSGNTIYF
TRBV28	-	TRBJ2-4	-	TGTGCCAGCAGTTTACTCCCCACTCTAGCCAAAAACATTCAGTACTTC	CASSLLPTLAKNIQYF
TRBV7-9	-	TRBJ1-2	-	TGTGCCAGCAGCGTACGACAGGTAGACTATGGCTACACCTTC	CASSVRQVDYGYTF
TRBV28	once	TRBJ2-5	-	TGTGCCAGCAGTTCCCCTAGTGTGACCCAGTACTTC	CASSSPSVTQYF
TRBV6-6	once	TRBJ2-3	-	TGTGCCAGCAAGCTAGGAGACGCAGATACGCAGTATTTT	CASKLGDADTQYF
TRBV5-4	-	TRBJ1-1	-	TGTGCCAGCAGCGGCCCGGGGGGCCTGAACACTGAAGCTTTCTTT	CASSGPGGLNTEAFF
TRBV18	once	TRBJ2-5	TRBD2	TGTGCCAGCTCACCAGAACCGGGACTAGCTATAGGAGAGACCCAGTACTTC	CASSPEPGLAIGETQYF
TRBV11-2	-	TRBJ1-2	TRBD1	TGTGCCAGCAGCTTGGGGACAGGGGGCGATGGCTACACCTTC	CASSLGTGGDGYTF
TRBV2	-	TRBJ2-1	-	TGTGCCAGCAGTGATTTCCCGGGGGAGGAGCAGTTCTTC	CASSDFPGEEQFF
TRBV5-8	few	TRBJ1-4	TRBD1	TGTGCCAGCAGGCCAGGGGGGCCCTCAACTAATGAAAAACTGTTTTTT	CASRPGGPSTNEKLFF